The T cell receptor beta chain described here comes from a study of prognosis after radiotherapy for stage I lung cancer (dated by TCRdb to the early 2020s). With respect to the entire study: Between early 2018 and early 2019, fewer than 20 patients with stage I NSCLC were enrolled in Nanjing, China. The cohort comprised more than ten men and six or seven women with a median age of almost 75 years, ranging from roughly 53 to 85 years. After SBRT, distant metastases developed in about 20% of the 19 patients at a median of approximately seven months, while the remaining 15 patients had no significant progression. Every patient was regarded as medically inoperable, because of comorbidities in about twelve cases and refusal of surgery in 7 cases. Image-guided IMRT or VMAT was used to deliver SBRT in 3 to 5 fractions at a biologically effective dose of at least 100 Gy. In every patient, SBRT was given without any concurrent therapy. About five patients had oligometastatic NSCLC after their primary tumor was surgically resected, and roughly 15 patients had newly diagnosed primary stage I lung tumors. The study sequenced some 38 blood samples from some 19 patients, one before and one after SBRT per patient. The study profiled peripheral blood TCR beta repertoires from stage I NSCLC patients before and after stereotactic body radiotherapy and related them to distant failure. Tumor histology was squamous cell carcinoma in several patients and adenocarcinoma in twelve. Overall results and qualifications from the work: After SBRT, the count of unique TCR clones dropped from a median of roughly 10,000 beforehand to nearly 7,000 afterward (Wilcoxon paired P=0.011). Post-SBRT Shannon entropy and its change from baseline were lower in patients who developed distant metastases; baseline Shannon entropy was not associated with metastases. All reported P values were unadjusted for multiple comparisons. Tumor specificity of expanded TCR clones was not determined. TRBV and TRBJ usage frequencies reportedly varied with metastasis status, involving two V genes at baseline and nine V and two J genes after SBRT. The study was limited by the small cohort and short follow-up, and independent validation of the study findings is required.

Two rounds of multiplex PCR on genomic DNA were used to amplify the TCR beta CDR3 region. The first PCR round used primers specific to each TRBV and TRBJ gene, with sequences filed in Chinese patent CN105087789A. The second PCR round used universal primers. The Roche High Pure PCR Template Preparation Kit was used to extract genomic DNA from frozen PBMCs. An Illumina HiSeq 3000 was used to sequence the libraries paired-end with 151 bp reads. Regarding the original processing steps: CutAdapt was used to remove raw reads lacking the multiplex PCR primer sequences. PEAR was used to merge high-quality paired reads into contigs. TRB V, D and J gene segments were assigned to each contig with MiXCR by alignment to reference sequences. CDR3 sequences were clustered by base quality and sequence similarity to remove sequencing errors. Shannon entropy, normalized by the natural log of the productive TCR sequence number, served as the measure of diversity. Clonality was computed as one minus the ratio of Shannon entropy to the natural log of the number of unique clonotypes. Using the Youden index from ROC curves, the researchers picked the repertoire-metric cut-offs for progression-free survival, and all analyses were carried out in R 3.5.3. TCRdb took the public reads, trimmed them with fastp at Q25, ran MiXCR for clone calling and kept in-frame beta chains. Rows with a matching CDR3 protein are joined into one entry that keeps the most common DNA and genes. The V and J calls and clone size are TCRdb's, not the authors'. For this sample there are nearly 35,000 distinct CDR3 sequences; nearly 35% appear just once. The ten most abundant clones make up around 16% of the sample.

No patient had a history of other malignancies or prior chemotherapy or radiotherapy, and all had node-negative disease on CT and PET/CT. At each of two time points, approximately 6.6 milliliters of peripheral venous blood were collected in EDTA tubes. Ficoll-Paque Plus density-gradient centrifugation was used to isolate PBMCs. Samples were stored at -80°C immediately after collection until analysis. Relative to germline, V is missing 7 bases and J is missing 1 base, with 4 bases of the junction outside any gene match. The germline V gene supplies CDR1 SNHLY and CDR2 FYNNEI. Its CDR3 holds 13 amino acids, cysteine through phenylalanine. Of all the DNA, just the CDR3 is kept, 39 bases in frame from base 1. This clonotype was detected many times. Its antigen has not been determined. There are no base qualities to consult, and no much larger clone falls within one base.

This clonotype originated in a donor aged 50 or older with non-small cell lung cancer. The sequences come from PBMCs, collected before or after stereotactic body radiation therapy (not recorded which). The chain couples TRBV2 to TRBJ2-7; a stretch of 7 junction bases matches TRBD2. The DNA sequence follows: TGTGCCAGCATGGGGGGGGGGTCCTACGAGCAGTACTTC. This codes for CASMGGGSYEQYF.